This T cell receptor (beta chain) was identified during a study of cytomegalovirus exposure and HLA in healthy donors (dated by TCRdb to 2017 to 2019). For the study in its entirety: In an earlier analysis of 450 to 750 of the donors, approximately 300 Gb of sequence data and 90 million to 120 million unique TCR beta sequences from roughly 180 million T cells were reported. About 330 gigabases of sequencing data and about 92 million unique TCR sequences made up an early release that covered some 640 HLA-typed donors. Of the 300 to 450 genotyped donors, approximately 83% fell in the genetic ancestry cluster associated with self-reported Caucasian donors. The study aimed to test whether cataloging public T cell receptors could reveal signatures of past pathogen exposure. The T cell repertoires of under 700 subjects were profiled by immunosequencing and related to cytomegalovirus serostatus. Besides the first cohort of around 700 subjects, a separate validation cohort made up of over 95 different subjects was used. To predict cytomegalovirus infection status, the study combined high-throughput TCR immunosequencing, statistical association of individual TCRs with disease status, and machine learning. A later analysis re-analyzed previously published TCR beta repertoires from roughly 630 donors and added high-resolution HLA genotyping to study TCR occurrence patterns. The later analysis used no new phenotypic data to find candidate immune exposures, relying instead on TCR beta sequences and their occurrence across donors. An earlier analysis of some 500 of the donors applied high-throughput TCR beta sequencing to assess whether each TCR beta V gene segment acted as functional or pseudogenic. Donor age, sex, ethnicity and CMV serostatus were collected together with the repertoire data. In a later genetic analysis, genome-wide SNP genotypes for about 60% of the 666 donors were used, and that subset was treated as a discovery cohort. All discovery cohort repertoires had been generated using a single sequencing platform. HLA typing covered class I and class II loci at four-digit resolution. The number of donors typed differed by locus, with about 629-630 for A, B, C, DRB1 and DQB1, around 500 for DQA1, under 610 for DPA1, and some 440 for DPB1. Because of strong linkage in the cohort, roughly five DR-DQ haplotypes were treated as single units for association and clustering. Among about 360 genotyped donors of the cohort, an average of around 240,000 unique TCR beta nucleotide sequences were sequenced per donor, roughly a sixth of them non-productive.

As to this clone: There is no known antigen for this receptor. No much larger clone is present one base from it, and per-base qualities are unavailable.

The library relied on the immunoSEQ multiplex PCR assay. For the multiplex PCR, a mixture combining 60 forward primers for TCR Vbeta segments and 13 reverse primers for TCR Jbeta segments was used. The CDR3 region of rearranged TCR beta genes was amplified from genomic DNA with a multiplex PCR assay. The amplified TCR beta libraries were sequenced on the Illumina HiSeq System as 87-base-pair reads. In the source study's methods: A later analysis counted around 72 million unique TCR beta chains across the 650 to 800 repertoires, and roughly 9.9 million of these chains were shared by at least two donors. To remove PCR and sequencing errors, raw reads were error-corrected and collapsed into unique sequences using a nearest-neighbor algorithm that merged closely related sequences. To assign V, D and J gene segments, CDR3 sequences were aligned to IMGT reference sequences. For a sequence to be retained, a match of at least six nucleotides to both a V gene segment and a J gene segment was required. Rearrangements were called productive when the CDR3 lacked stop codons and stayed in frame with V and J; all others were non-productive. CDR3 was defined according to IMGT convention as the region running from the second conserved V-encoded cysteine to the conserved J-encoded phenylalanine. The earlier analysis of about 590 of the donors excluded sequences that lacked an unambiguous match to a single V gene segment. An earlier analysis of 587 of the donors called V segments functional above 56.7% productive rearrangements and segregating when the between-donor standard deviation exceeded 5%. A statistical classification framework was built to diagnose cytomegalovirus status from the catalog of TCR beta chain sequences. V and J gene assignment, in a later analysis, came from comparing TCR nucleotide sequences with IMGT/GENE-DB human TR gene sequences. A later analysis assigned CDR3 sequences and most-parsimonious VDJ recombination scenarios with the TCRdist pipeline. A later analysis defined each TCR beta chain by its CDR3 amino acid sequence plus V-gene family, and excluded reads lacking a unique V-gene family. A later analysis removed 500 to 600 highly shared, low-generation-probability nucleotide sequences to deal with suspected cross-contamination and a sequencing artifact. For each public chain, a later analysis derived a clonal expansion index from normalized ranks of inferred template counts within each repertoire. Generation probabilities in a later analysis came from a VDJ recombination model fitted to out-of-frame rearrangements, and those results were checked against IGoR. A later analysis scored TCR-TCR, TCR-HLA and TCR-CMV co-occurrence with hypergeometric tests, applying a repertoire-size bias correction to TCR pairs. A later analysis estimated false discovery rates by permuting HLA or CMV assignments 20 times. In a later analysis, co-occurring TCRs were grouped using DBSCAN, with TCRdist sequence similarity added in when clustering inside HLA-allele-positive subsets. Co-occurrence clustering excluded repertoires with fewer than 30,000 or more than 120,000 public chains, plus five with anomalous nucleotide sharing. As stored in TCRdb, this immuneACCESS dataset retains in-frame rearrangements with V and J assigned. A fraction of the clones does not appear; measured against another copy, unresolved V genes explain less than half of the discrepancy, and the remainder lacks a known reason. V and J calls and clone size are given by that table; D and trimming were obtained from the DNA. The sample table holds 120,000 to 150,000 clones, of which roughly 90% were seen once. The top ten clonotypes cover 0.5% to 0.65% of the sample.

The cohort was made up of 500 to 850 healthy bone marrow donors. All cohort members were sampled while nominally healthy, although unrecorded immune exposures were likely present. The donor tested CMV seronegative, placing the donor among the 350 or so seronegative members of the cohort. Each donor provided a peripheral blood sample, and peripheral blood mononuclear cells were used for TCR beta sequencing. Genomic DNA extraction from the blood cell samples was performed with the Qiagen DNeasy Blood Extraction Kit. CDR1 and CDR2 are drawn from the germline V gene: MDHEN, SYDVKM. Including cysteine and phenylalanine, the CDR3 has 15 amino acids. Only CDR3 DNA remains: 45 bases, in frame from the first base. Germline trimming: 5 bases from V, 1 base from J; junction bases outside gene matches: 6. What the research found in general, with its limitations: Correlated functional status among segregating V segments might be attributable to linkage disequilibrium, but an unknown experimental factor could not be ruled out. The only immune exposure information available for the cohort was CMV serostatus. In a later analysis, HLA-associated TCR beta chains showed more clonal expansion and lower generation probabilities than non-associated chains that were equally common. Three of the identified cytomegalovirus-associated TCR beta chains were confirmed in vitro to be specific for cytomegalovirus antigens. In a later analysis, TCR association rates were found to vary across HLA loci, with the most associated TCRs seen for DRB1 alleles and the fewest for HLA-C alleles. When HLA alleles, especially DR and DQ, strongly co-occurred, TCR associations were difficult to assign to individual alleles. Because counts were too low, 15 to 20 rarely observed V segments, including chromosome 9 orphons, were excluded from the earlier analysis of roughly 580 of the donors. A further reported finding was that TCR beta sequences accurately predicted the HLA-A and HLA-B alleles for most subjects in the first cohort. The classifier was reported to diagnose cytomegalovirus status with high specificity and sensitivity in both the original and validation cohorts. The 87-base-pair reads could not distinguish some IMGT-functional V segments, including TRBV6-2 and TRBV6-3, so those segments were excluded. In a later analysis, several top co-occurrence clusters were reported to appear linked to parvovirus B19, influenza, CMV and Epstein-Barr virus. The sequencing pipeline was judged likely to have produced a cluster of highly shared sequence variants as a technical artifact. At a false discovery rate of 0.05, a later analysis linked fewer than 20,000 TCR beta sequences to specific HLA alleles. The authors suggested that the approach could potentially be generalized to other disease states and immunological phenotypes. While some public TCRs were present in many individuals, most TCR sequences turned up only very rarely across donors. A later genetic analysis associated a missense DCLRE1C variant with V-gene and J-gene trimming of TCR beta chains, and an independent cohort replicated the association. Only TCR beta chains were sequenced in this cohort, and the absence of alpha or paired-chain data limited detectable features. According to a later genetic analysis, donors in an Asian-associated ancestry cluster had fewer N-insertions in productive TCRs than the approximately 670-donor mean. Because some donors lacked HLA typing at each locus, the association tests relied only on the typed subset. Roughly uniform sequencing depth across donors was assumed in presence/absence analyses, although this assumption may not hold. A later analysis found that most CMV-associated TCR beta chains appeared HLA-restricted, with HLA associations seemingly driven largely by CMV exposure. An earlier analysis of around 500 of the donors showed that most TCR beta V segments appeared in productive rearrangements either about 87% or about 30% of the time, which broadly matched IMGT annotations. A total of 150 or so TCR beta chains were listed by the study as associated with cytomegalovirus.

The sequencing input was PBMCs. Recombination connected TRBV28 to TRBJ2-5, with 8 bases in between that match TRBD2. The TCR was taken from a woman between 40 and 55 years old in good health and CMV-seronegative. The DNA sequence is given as TGTGCCAGCAGTATCCAAGCGGGAGTCCAAGAGACCCAGTACTTC. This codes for CASSIQAGVQETQYF.